This T cell receptor (beta chain) emerged from a study of T cell responses to AZD1222 COVID-19 vaccine. Study observations and caveats: Dominant CD4 TCR responses targeted spike regions 160-218 and 743-854.

The CDR3 is 15 residues long. CDR1 is SGHAT, CDR2 FQNNGV, per germline. Trimming removed 5 bases from V and 4 bases from J; junction bases left unmatched: 8. Here immunoSEQ multiplex PCR was the method, and the copy in TCRdb shows in-frame clones only, minus some. This sample has 150,000 to 200,000 clones, with around 90% found just once. Concerning this clone: Its antigen remains unidentified.

The chain employs TRBV11-2 and TRBJ1-1; 9 positions agree with TRBD1. The sequence was collected from an adult in good health. Here the sequenced sample was peripheral blood, taken on day 0 of AZD1222 vaccination. In DNA, the CDR3 is TGTGCCAGCAGCCCCCGGACAGGGGCAGTCACTGAAGCTTTCTTT. Translated: CASSPRTGAVTEAFF.